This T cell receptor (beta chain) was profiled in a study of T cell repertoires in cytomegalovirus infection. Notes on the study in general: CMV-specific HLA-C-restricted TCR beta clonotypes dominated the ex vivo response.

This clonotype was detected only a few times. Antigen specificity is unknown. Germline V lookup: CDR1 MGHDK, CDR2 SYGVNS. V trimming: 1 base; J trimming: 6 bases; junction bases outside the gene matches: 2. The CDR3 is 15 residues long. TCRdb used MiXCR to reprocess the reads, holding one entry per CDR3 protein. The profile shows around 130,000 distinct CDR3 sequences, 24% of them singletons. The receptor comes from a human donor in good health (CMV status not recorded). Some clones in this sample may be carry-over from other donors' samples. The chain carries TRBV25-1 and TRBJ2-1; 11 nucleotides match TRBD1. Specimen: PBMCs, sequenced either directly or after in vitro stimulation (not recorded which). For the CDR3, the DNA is TGTGCCAGCAGTGAATCTGGGACAGGGGGCAATGAGCAGTTCTTC. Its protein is CASSESGTGGNEQFF.